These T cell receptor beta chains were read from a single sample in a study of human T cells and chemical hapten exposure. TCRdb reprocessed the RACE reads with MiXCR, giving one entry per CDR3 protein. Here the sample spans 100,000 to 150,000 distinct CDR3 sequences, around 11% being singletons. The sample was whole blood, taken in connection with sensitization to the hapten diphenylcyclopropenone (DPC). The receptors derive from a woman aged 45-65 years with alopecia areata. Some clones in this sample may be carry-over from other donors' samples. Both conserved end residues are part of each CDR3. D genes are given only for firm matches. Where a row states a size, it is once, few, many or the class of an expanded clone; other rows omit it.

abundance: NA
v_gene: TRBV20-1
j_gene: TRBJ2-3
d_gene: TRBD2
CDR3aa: CSTLRSGGTDTQYF
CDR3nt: TGCAGTACCTTGAGAAGCGGGGGGACAGATACGCAGTATTTT

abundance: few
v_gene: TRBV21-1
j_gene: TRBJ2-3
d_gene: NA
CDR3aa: CASSKETSGGAADTQYF
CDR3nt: TGTGCCAGCAGCAAAGAGACTAGCGGGGGGGCGGCAGATACGCAGTATTTT

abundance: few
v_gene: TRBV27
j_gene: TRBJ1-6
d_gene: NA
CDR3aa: CASSFQETNSPLHF
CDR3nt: TGTGCCAGCAGTTTTCAGGAAACAAATTCACCCCTCCACTTT

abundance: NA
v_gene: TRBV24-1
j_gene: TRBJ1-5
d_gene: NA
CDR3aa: CATNTGGQPQHF
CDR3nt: TGTGCCACCAATACGGGCGGCCAGCCCCAGCATTTT

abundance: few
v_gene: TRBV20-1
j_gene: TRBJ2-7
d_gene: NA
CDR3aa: CSALSMPGSYEQYF
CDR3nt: TGCAGTGCTCTTTCCATGCCAGGGTCCTACGAGCAGTACTTC

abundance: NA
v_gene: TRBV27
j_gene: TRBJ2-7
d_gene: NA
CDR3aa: CASSSTGHNYEQYF
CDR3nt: TGTGCCAGCAGTTCGACGGGACATAACTACGAGCAGTACTTC

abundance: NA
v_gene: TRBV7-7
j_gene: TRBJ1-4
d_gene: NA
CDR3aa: CASSYRTVNEKLFF
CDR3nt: TGTGCCAGCAGCTACCGGACAGTTAATGAAAAACTGTTTTTT

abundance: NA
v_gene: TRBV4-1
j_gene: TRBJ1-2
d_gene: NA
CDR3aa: CASSQVAGTYGYTF
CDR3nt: TGCGCCAGCAGCCAAGTAGCGGGGACCTATGGCTACACCTTC

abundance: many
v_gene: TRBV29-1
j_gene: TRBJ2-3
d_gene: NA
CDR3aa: CSVGSGSTDTQYF
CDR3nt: TGCAGCGTTGGCTCCGGGAGCACAGATACGCAGTATTTT

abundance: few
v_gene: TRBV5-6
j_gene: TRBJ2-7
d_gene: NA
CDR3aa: CASSSGLSSYEQYF
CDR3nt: TGTGCCAGCAGCTCGGGACTCAGCTCCTACGAGCAGTACTTC

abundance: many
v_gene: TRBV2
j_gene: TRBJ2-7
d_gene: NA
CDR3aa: CASRPDSPGFEQYF
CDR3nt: TGTGCCAGCAGACCCGACAGTCCGGGTTTCGAGCAGTACTTC

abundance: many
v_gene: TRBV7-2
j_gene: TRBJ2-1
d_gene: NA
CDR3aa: CASSVNNYNEQFF
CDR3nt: TGTGCCAGCAGCGTTAACAACTACAATGAGCAGTTCTTC

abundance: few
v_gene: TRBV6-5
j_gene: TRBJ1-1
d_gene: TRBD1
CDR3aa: CASSYGTGFLRTEAFF
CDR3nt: TGTGCCAGCAGTTACGGGACAGGATTTTTACGCACTGAAGCTTTCTTT

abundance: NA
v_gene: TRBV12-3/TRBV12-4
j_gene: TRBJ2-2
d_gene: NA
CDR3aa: CASSWGAGELFF
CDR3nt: TGTGCCAGCAGCTGGGGGGCCGGGGAGCTGTTTTTT

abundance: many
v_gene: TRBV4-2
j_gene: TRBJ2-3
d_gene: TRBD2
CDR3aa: CASSQPSGSDTQYF
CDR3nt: TGTGCCAGCAGCCAACCTAGCGGCTCAGATACGCAGTATTTT

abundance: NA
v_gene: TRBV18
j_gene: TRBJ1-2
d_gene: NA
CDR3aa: CASSLQGAQGSGYTF
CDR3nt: TGTGCCAGCTCACTACAGGGAGCCCAGGGATCTGGCTACACCTTC

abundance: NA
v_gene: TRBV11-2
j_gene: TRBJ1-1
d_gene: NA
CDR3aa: CASSHGAEAFF
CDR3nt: TGTGCCAGCAGTCATGGCGCTGAAGCTTTCTTT

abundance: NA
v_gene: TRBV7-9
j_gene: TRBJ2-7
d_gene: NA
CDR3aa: CASFPLAGYEQYF
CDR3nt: TGTGCCAGCTTTCCCCTGGCGGGGTACGAGCAGTACTTC

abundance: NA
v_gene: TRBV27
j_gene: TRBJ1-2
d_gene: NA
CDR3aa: CASSLKWGTAYGYTF
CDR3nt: TGTGCCAGCAGTTTGAAATGGGGTACGGCCTATGGCTACACCTTC

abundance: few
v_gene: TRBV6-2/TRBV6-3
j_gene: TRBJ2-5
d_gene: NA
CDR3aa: CASSYGSLVETQYF
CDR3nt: TGTGCCAGCAGTTACGGAAGCCTAGTGGAGACCCAGTACTTC

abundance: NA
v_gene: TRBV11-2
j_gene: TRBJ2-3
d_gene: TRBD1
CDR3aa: CASSSGQGSSDTQYF
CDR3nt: TGTGCCAGCAGCTCGGGACAGGGGTCATCAGATACGCAGTATTTT

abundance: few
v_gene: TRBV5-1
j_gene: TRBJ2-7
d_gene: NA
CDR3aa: CASSLDGRGASREQYF
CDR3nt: TGCGCCAGCAGCTTGGACGGCAGGGGAGCTTCTCGGGAGCAGTACTTC